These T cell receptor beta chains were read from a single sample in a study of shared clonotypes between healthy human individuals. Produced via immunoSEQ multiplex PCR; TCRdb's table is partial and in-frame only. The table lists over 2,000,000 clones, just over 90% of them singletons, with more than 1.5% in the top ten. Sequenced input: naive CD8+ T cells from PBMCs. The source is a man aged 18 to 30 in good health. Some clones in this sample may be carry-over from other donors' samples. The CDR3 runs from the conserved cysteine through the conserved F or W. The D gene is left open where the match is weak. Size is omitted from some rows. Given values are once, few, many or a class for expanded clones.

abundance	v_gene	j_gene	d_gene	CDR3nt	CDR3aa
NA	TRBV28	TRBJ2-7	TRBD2	TGTGCCAGCAGTTCTGCGGGGGACGAGCAGTACTTC	CASSSAGDEQYF
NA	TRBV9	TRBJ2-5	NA	TGTGCCAGCAGCGTATGGTCATCGAGTCAGGAGACCCAGTACTTC	CASSVWSSSQETQYF
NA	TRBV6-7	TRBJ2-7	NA	TGTGCCAGCCTCATAATCTACGAGCAGTACTTC	CASLIIYEQYF
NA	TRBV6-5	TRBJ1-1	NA	TGTGCCAGCAGCTTGGGGGGGGTGAACACTGAAGCTTTCTTT	CASSLGGVNTEAFF
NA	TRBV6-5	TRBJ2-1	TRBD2	TGTGCCAGCAGTTACACGGAGGGACTAGGCCTAGGTGAGCAGTTCTTC	CASSYTEGLGLGEQFF
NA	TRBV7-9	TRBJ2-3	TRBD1	TGTGCCAGCAGCCCCCGATGGACAGGGAAACGCACAGATACGCAGTATTTT	CASSPRWTGKRTDTQYF
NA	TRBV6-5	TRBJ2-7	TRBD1	TGTGCCAGCAGTTACGCCCGACAGGGCCACGAGCAGTACTTC	CASSYARQGHEQYF
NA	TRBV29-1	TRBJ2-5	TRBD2	TGCAGCGTTGAAGTGGGGAGCGGGATTCAAGAGACCCAGTACTTC	CSVEVGSGIQETQYF
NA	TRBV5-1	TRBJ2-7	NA	TGCGCCAGCCCAACCACAGCGCAAAACTCCTACGAGCAGTACTTC	CASPTTAQNSYEQYF
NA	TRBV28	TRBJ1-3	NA	TGTGCCAGCAGTTTATTTGGCAACACCATATATTTT	CASSLFGNTIYF
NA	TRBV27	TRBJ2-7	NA	TGTGCCAGCAGACTACACCCCTTGGACGAGCAGTACTTC	CASRLHPLDEQYF
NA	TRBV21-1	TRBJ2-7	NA	TGTGCCAGCAGCAATTTCCCCGATGGTGGATCCTACGAGCAGTACTTC	CASSNFPDGGSYEQYF
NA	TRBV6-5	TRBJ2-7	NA	TGTGCCAGCAGTTACTATGGGTCAGGTGGCGAGCAGTACTTC	CASSYYGSGGEQYF
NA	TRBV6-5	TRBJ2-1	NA	TGTGCCAGCAGTTACTCCGGAGGGTTGCAGTTCTTC	CASSYSGGLQFF
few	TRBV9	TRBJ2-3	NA	TGTGCCAGCAGCGTAGGGACAGATACGCAGTATTTT	CASSVGTDTQYF
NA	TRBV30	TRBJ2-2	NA	TGTGCCTGGAGGGACTTACACCGGGGAGCTGTTTTT	CAWRDLHRGAVF
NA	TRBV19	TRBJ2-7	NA	TGTGCCAGTAGTATTAAGGGCACCTACTACGAGCAGTACTTC	CASSIKGTYYEQYF
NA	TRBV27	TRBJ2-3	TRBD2	TGTGCCAGCACTTGGGCGGGAGGCACGACAGATACGCAGTATTTT	CASTWAGGTTDTQYF
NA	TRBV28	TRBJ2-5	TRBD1	TGTGCCAGCAGTCCGGTGACAGGGGAATCCCAAGAGACCCAGTACTTC	CASSPVTGESQETQYF
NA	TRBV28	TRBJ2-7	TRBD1	TGTGCCAGCATCGACCCAGGGGGCGAGTACTACGAGCAGTACTTC	CASIDPGGEYYEQYF
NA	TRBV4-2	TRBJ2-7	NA	TGTGCCAGCAGCCTCGGTTACCTTGAGGGTCATTACGAGCAGTACTTC	CASSLGYLEGHYEQYF
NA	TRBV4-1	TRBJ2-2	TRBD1	TGCGCCAGCAGCCAAGATTGGGACAGCAACACCGGGGAGCTGTTTTTT	CASSQDWDSNTGELFF
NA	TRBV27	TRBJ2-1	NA	TGTGCCAGCAGTTTCACCAGGGACGACAATGAGCAGTTCTTC	CASSFTRDDNEQFF